Presented here are 10 T cell receptor beta chains from one specimen sequenced in a study of blood T cell repertoires in COVID-19. Method: immunoSEQ multiplex PCR; TCRdb's copy keeps in-frame clones and lacks some. The sample holds about 130,000 clones, approximately 90% seen once. The specimen sequenced was peripheral blood. The receptors here all came from a man aged 55 to 70 with COVID-19, enrolled during active disease.

This clone was picked up one time. The genes are TRBV24-1 and TRBJ2-3; possible D gene TRBD2, 6 bases. The CDR3 contains 13 residues. Germline V gives CDR1 KGHDR, CDR2 SFDVKD. The germline V and J ends were trimmed by 5 bases and 5 bases, with 10 bases remaining between them. In DNA, the CDR3 is TGTGCCACCAGTGTGGGGACTCAAGATACGCAGTATTTT. This encodes CATSVGTQDTQYF.

V usage is TRBV11-1 and J usage is TRBJ2-1; TRBD2 is a possible D gene (6 bases). CDR3 length: 15 residues. Trimming took 3 bases from V and 5 from J, leaving 14 bases between them. Per the germline V gene, CDR1 is SGHAT and CDR2 is FQDESV (reference sequence). This CDR3 is CASSFFLGGNNEQFF. The CDR3, as DNA: TGTGCCAGCAGCTTTTTTCTGGGGGGAAACAATGAGCAGTTCTTC.

This clone has only one observation. Here the CDR3 DNA reads TGTGCCAGCAGACCCACTCCTAGCGTCCCCGGGGAGCTGTTTTTT. Residues: CASRPTPSVPGELFF. The chain carries TRBV3-1 (or the pseudogene TRBV3-2) and TRBJ2-2; tentatively, D is TRBD2 (6 bases). Trimming pared 6 bases from V and 6 bases from J, leaving 17 bases between. Germline V lookup: CDR1 LGHDT, CDR2 YNNKEL (reference sequence). This CDR3 comprises 15 residues.

CDR3 DNA: TGCGCCAGCAGCTTTGCGGGGGGGCCCACAGATACGCAGTATTTT. Translation gives CASSFAGGPTDTQYF. The rearrangement links TRBV5-1 to TRBJ2-3; 9 bases agree with TRBD2. The CDR3 length is 15 residues. Trimming removed 2 bases from V and 2 bases from J; junction bases left unmatched: 3. The germline V gene encodes CDR1 SGHRS and CDR2 YFSETQ.

The chain combines TRBV9 with TRBJ1-2; TRBD1 might be the D (5 bases). V dropped 0 bases and J dropped 5 bases, with 17 bases sitting between them. CDR3 length: 16 amino acids. The germline CDR1 and CDR2 sequences are SGDLS and YYNGEE. The CDR3 DNA is TGTGCCAGCAGCGTAGAGGGGAAGGGTCGGCGGTATGGCTACACCTTC. It yields the protein CASSVEGKGRRYGYTF.

In this sample, this clone turned up a few times. This chain connects TRBV2 to TRBJ1-2, with TRBD1 matching over 9 bases. The CDR3 contains 13 residues. Germline V lookup: CDR1 SNHLY, CDR2 FYNNEI. Trimming took 4 bases from V and 6 from J; bases not matched to a gene: 3. Here the CDR3 reads CASSATGGNGYTF. CDR3 nucleotide sequence: TGTGCCAGCAGTGCGACAGGGGGAAATGGCTACACCTTC.

The rearrangement uses TRBV7-2 and TRBJ2-3; 9 bases map to TRBD1. This CDR3 has 12 amino acids. Unmatched junction bases numbered 7, after V lost 4 bases and J lost 14 bases. Germline V gives CDR1 SGHTA, CDR2 FQGNSA. CDR3 region: CASSSDRGPRYF. The CDR3 bases are TGTGCCAGCAGCTCGGACAGGGGACCACGGTATTTT.

This chain uses TRBV6-1 with TRBJ1-4, with TRBD1 identical over 9 bases. The V and J ends lost 2 bases and 8 bases, in that order; junction bases with no gene match: 6. Germline assignment: CDR1 MNHNS and CDR2 SASEGT. The CDR3 is 15 residues long. The DNA for the CDR3 is TGTGCCAGCAGTGAATCCACAGGGGGCGCGGAAAAACTGTTTTTT. Protein sequence: CASSESTGGAEKLFF.

The sample holds a few counts of this clone. The rearrangement uses TRBV5-5 and TRBJ1-2, with TRBD1 matching 7 bases. CDR1 and CDR2 (germline): SGHKS, YYEKEE (reference sequence). V was pared by 1 base and J by 7 bases, with 16 bases of the junction left unmatched. CDR3 length: 17 amino acids. The CDR3, as DNA: TGTGCCAGCAGCTTGATGGACAGGTCCGATTCTCGGCGTGGCTACACCTTC. Protein: CASSLMDRSDSRRGYTF.

The chain is built from TRBV19 and TRBJ1-5; 7 positions agree with TRBD1. CDR3 length: 14 amino acids. CDR1 and CDR2 from the germline V gene are LNHDA and SQIVND (reference sequence). J was trimmed by 9 bases and V by 5 bases; bases with no gene match: 10. CDR3 protein: CASSVGQARGPQHF. The CDR3 DNA is TGTGCCAGTAGTGTCGGACAGGCCAGGGGGCCCCAGCATTTT.